This T cell receptor beta chain was recorded in a study of vaccination effects on CD4 cells after COVID-19. Study at large: Samples came 142 and 148 days after COVID-19 diagnosis, before vaccination.

Sequencing used immunoSEQ multiplex PCR; TCRdb keeps in-frame clones, though not all of them. Seen here are under 35,000 clones, approximately 70% observed once, and the top ten hold more than 25%. Before any sequencing was done, the ViraFEST assay used viral peptide pools to expand antigen-specific CD4+ T cells. It was after roughly 11 days of culture that CD4+ T cells were isolated. By PCR, the person was confirmed to have had SARS-CoV-2 infection between March and December 2020. After about 2 million PBMC were placed in each well, they were cultured with approximately 10 IU/ml IL-2 and approximately 9.4 ug/ml peptides. On day 3 and again on day 7, half the medium was replaced with IL-2 medium. The CDR3 runs to 13 residues. Trimming left V 4 bases short and J 9 bases short, with 14 bases between. Per the germline V gene, CDR1 is SGHDT and CDR2 is YYEEEE. A few counts support this clone. What it binds is not known.

The clonotype originates from a human donor who had a prior SARS-CoV-2 infection. The material was CD4+ T cells from PBMCs cultured with a peptide pool, obtained before COVID-19 vaccination. V is TRBV5-6 and J is TRBJ1-5; a weak D match, TRBD1 (5 bases). The CDR3, as DNA: TGTGCCAGCAGCAAATTTAACCAGGGGCCCCAGCATTTT. Protein sequence: CASSKFNQGPQHF.